Described below is a single T cell receptor (beta chain) sequence and its context. A few counts support this clonotype. The clone's antigen remains unknown. No quality values exist for individual bases; no much larger clone is one base distant. Graves' hyperthyroidism was defined as stable when no progression to ophthalmopathy occurred over 18 months of follow-up. Hyperthyroidism patients were newly diagnosed, with disease duration under 2 months, and aged 18 to 65 years. Any patient with an uncontrolled infection, another autoimmune disease, pregnancy or lactation was excluded. Clinical symptoms, serum thyroxine and TRAb, thyroid ultrasound, and orbital computed tomography formed the basis for the diagnoses. PBMCs were separated from 7.5 to 10 ml of fresh peripheral blood using Ficoll-Paque density gradient centrifugation. Total RNA was extracted with Trizol reagent, and quality was checked on an Agilent 2100 Bioanalyzer.

This record comes from a study of T cells in Graves' hyperthyroidism and ophthalmopathy (dated 2019 in TCRdb). Study-wide context: Peripheral blood was sampled at the time of initial diagnosis, prior to any treatment. TCR V-J signatures able to tell the groups apart were searched for in a discovery cohort of 95 to 100 patients, of whom over 40 had Graves' ophthalmopathy and roughly 57 had stable Graves' hyperthyroidism. Prospective prediction of ophthalmopathy was tested in an independent validation cohort consisting of 18 to 20 hyperthyroidism patients and 17 patients who later progressed to ophthalmopathy. The 100 discovery patients were randomly split 7:3 into training and test sets. Thyroid tissue and blood T-cell repertoires from about six Graves' hyperthyroidism patients were also compared in the study. Following sampling, methimazole starting at 30 mg daily was given to hyperthyroidism patients, and high-dose intravenous methylprednisolone was given to ophthalmopathy patients. The paper reports TCR Vbeta CDR3 sequencing of 130 to 150 peripheral blood samples: around 41 ophthalmopathy, about 75 hyperthyroidism and 17 progressor patients.

The TCR beta CDR3 regions were amplified from RNA transcripts. For the first round of RT-PCR on the TCR CDR3, the HTBI primer set was used together with the Qiagen OneStep RT-PCR kit. The libraries were constructed in a second round of multiplex PCR and then size-selected and purified. Libraries were sequenced paired-end with 100 bp reads on an Illumina HiSeq2000. The paper's data handling went like this. SOAPnuke was used to process the raw data, throwing out any read that contained adapters or uncalled bases, had a mean Phred below 15, or lacked an exact constant-primer or identifier match. High-quality paired reads were merged using COPE v1.2.5, and each unique nucleotide sequence was defined as a clonotype. Clonotypes were aligned to IMGT TRBV, TRBD and TRBJ reference segments using MiTCR v1.1. Analysis was restricted to V-J combinations with a frequency above 0.0001, which covered over 98% of repertoires. The TCS score was defined as the ratio of F50 (clonal expansion) to E x V (chaos), calculated using BLOSUM62-based TCRdist between CDR3 peptides within each V-J. Welch's t-statistics and random forest reduced roughly 530 V-J features to fewer than 15, which were used in a naive Bayes classifier (R e1071). Thyroid-blood repertoire similarity was quantified with the Morisita-Horn index. TCRdb trimmed public reads at Q25 via fastp, called clones via MiXCR and kept in-frame beta chains. Every distinct CDR3 protein forms one entry, paired with its most common genes and DNA. These V and J calls originate from TCRdb's pipeline instead of the authors' own analysis. This sample is represented by approximately 870,000 distinct CDR3 sequences; roughly 37% of them were singletons. The ten largest clones take up approximately 8.7% of the sample.

Sequences LNHDA (CDR1) and SQIVND (CDR2) are obtained from the germline V gene (reference sequence). The CDR3 covers 13 residues, taking in both the cysteine and the phenylalanine. Only the CDR3 part of the read is kept: 39 bases, read in frame from the first base. V is pared back by 5 bases and J by 3 bases, with 11 bases lying between the germline termini. Beyond this particular receptor, the publication reports: In validation, the model predicted progression to ophthalmopathy a median of about 6 months before onset, with roughly 70% sensitivity and about 75% specificity. No statistical method was used to set the sample size in advance, and investigators knew the group allocation. Ophthalmopathy was separated from stable hyperthyroidism by a 13 V-J signature model, with roughly 88% sensitivity and roughly 81% specificity obtained in cross-validation and 80%/75% obtained in testing. Most expanded thyroid clonotypes (frequency above 0.001) were also found in blood, which suggests that blood repertoires may mirror thyroid immune responses.

The chain joins TRBV19 to TRBJ2-7; the D gene remains uncertain. The sequencing input was blood. The sequence was obtained from a man younger than 30 with Graves' hyperthyroidism. The DNA reads as follows: TGTGCCAGTAGTGCTGCACAGAGCTACGAGCAGTACTTC. This is translated as CASSAAQSYEQYF.